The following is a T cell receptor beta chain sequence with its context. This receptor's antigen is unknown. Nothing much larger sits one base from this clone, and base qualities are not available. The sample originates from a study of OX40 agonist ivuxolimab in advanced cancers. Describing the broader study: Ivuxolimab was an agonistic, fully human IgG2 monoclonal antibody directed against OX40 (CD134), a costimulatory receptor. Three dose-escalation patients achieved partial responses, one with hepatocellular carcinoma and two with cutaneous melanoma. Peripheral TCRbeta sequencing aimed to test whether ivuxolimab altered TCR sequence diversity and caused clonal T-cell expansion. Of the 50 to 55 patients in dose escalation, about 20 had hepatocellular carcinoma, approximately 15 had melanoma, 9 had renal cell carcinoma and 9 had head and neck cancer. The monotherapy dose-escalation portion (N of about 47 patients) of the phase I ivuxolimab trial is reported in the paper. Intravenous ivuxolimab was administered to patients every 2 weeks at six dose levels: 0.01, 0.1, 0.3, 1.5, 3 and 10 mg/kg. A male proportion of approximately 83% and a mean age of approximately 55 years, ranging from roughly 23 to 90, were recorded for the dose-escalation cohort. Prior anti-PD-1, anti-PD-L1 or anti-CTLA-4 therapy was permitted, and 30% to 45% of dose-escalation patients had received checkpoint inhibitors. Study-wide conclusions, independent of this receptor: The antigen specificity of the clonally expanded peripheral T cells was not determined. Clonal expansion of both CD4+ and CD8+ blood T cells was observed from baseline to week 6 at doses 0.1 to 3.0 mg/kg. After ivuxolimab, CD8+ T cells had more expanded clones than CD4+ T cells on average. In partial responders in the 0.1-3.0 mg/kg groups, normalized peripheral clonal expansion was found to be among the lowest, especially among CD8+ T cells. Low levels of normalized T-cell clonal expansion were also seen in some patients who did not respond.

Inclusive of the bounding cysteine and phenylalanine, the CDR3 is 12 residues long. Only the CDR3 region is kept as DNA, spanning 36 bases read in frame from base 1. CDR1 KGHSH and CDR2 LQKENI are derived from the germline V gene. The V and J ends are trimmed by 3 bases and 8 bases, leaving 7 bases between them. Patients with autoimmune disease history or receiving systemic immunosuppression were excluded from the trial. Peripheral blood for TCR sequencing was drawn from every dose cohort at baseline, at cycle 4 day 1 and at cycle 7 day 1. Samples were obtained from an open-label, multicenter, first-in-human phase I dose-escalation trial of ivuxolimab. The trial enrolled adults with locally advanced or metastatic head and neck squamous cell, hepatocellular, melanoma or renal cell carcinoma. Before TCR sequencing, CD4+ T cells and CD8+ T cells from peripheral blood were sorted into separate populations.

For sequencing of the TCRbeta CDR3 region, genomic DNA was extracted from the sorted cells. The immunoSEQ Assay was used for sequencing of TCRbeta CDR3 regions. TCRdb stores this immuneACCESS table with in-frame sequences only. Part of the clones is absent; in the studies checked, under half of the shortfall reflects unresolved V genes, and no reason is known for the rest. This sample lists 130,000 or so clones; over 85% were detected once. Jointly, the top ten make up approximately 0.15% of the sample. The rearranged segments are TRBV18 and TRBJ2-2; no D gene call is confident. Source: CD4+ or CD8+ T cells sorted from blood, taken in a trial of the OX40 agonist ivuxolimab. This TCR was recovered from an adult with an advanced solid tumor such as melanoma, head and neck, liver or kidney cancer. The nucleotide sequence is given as TGTGCCAGCTCACCTATCCTGGGGGAGCTGTTTTTT. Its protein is CASSPILGELFF.